This is a list of T cell receptor beta chains from one sample in a study of cytomegalovirus exposure and HLA in healthy donors. Produced via immunoSEQ multiplex PCR; TCRdb's table is partial and in-frame only. The table lists 92,000 or so clones, approximately 60% of them singletons. The sequencing input was PBMCs. The receptors were gathered from a woman aged 45-65 years in good health and CMV-seropositive. Both conserved end residues are part of each CDR3. A D gene is named only where the DNA matches it firmly. Clone size is not always given. Where it is, it says once, few, many or a class for expanded clones.

V gene,D gene,J gene,clone size,CDR3 protein,CDR3 DNA
TRBV28,.,TRBJ1-1,.,CASRGLDGNTEAFF,TGTGCCAGCAGGGGACTGGACGGAAACACTGAAGCTTTCTTT
TRBV30,TRBD1,TRBJ1-1,.,CAWLPGQGGTEAFF,TGTGCCTGGCTACCGGGACAGGGGGGAACTGAAGCTTTCTTT
TRBV27,TRBD2,TRBJ2-7,.,CASSPSSGDTPYEQYF,TGTGCCAGCAGCCCATCTAGCGGGGACACCCCGTACGAGCAGTACTTC
TRBV28,TRBD1,TRBJ1-2,.,CASSFVSGQPYGYTF,TGTGCCAGCAGTTTCGTATCGGGACAGCCCTATGGCTACACCTTC
TRBV30,.,TRBJ1-5,few,CAWSTGGNQPQHF,TGTGCCTGGAGCACCGGGGGAAATCAGCCCCAGCATTTT
TRBV7-6,.,TRBJ2-5,.,CASSPIREAETQYF,TGTGCCAGCAGCCCGATAAGGGAGGCGGAGACCCAGTACTTC
TRBV11-2,TRBD2,TRBJ2-3,.,CASSSSGGAGTDTQYF,TGTGCCAGCAGCTCTAGCGGGGGGGCCGGCACAGATACGCAGTATTTT
TRBV5-8,TRBD2,TRBJ2-1,few,CASSSVPGGNEQFF,TGTGCCAGCAGCTCGGTTCCGGGGGGAAATGAGCAGTTCTTC
TRBV6-5,.,TRBJ1-2,.,CASSYDFQRGGYTF,TGTGCCAGCAGTTACGACTTCCAGAGAGGGGGCTACACCTTC
TRBV4-1,TRBD2,TRBJ2-7,.,CASSQGPGGFEQYF,TGCGCCAGCAGCCAAGGTCCGGGGGGTTTCGAGCAGTACTTC
TRBV4-3,.,TRBJ2-3,.,CASSHGGGADTQYF,TGCGCCAGCAGCCACGGAGGGGGGGCAGATACGCAGTATTTT
TRBV29-1,TRBD1,TRBJ2-5,.,CSVLQGAETQYF,TGCAGCGTCCTACAGGGGGCGGAGACCCAGTACTTC
TRBV30,.,TRBJ1-1,.,CAWAPGHLNTEAFF,TGTGCCTGGGCTCCGGGACACCTGAACACTGAAGCTTTCTTT
TRBV7-6,TRBD1,TRBJ1-4,.,CASSVDRGGGEKLFF,TGTGCCAGCAGCGTGGACAGGGGCGGGGGTGAAAAACTGTTTTTT
TRBV28,.,TRBJ1-2,.,CASRPGGYGYTF,TGTGCCAGCAGGCCGGGGGGCTATGGCTACACCTTC
TRBV30,TRBD1,TRBJ1-6,.,CAWRIEGQGRSPLHF,TGTGCCTGGAGGATCGAAGGACAGGGTCGTTCACCCCTCCACTTT
TRBV7-2,TRBD1,TRBJ2-5,.,CASSGNRGQQETQYF,TGTGCCAGCAGCGGAAACAGGGGGCAACAAGAGACCCAGTACTTC
TRBV2,.,TRBJ1-5,.,CASSDLSKQPQHF,TGTGCCAGCAGTGACCTTAGCAAACAGCCCCAGCATTTT
TRBV28,TRBD2,TRBJ2-3,.,CASTLGGLGDTQYF,TGTGCCAGCACCTTGGGGGGACTAGGAGATACGCAGTATTTT
TRBV5-6,TRBD1,TRBJ2-3,few,CASSGTAQGTQYF,TGTGCCAGCAGCGGGACAGCACAGGGTACGCAGTATTTT
TRBV6-1,TRBD1,TRBJ2-3,few,CASNLQGATDTQYF,TGTGCCAGCAACCTCCAGGGGGCCACAGATACGCAGTATTTT
TRBV5-1,.,TRBJ1-1,.,CASSLNGAGQVSAFF,TGCGCCAGCAGCTTGAATGGGGCAGGGCAGGTTTCCGCTTTCTTT
TRBV18,.,TRBJ2-7,.,CASSPQGGSSGYEQYF,TGTGCCAGCTCACCCCAAGGCGGCAGTTCAGGGTACGAGCAGTACTTC
TRBV10-2,TRBD1,TRBJ1-3,.,CASALTGVGNTIYF,TGCGCCAGCGCCCTGACAGGGGTCGGAAACACCATATATTTT
TRBV5-6,TRBD2,TRBJ2-7,.,CASSTAGGPGREQYF,TGTGCCAGCAGCACAGCGGGGGGGCCGGGTCGGGAGCAGTACTTC
TRBV28,.,TRBJ1-2,few,CASSLLVRGYGYTF,TGTGCCAGCAGTTTATTAGTCAGGGGTTATGGCTACACCTTC
TRBV28,.,TRBJ2-3,.,CASSFYRSDTQYF,TGTGCCAGCAGTTTCTACAGATCAGATACGCAGTATTTT
TRBV19,TRBD1,TRBJ2-5,once,CASSYRGWEYQETQYF,TGTGCCAGTAGTTACAGGGGATGGGAGTACCAAGAGACCCAGTACTTC
TRBV2,TRBD1,TRBJ2-5,.,CASSEMTGEETQYF,TGTGCCAGCAGTGAAATGACAGGGGAAGAGACCCAGTACTTC
TRBV4-3,TRBD2,TRBJ2-3,.,CASSQGPTSGGIADTQYF,TGCGCCAGCAGCCAAGGGCCGACTAGCGGGGGGATAGCAGATACGCAGTATTTT
TRBV11-2,.,TRBJ2-3,.,CASRSVKNTDTQYF,TGTGCCAGCAGATCGGTTAAGAACACAGATACGCAGTATTTT
TRBV6-5,TRBD1,TRBJ1-1,.,CASSPWTGAEAFF,TGTGCCAGCAGCCCTTGGACAGGGGCTGAAGCTTTCTTT
TRBV15,.,TRBJ1-3,.,CATSRGGVGNTIYF,TGTGCCACCAGCAGAGGGGGGGTAGGAAACACCATATATTTT
TRBV7-9,TRBD1,TRBJ2-6,.,CASSSMGQPGANVLTF,TGTGCCAGCAGCTCCATGGGACAGCCTGGGGCCAACGTCCTGACTTTC
TRBV7-2,.,TRBJ1-3,few,CASSLVAEGNTIYF,TGTGCCAGCAGCTTAGTTGCAGAAGGAAACACCATATATTTT
TRBV6-1,.,TRBJ2-5,once,CASSPILATETQYF,TGTGCCAGCAGTCCTATTCTAGCGACGGAGACCCAGTACTTC
TRBV30,.,TRBJ2-3,.,CALNEQGTDTQYF,TGTGCCCTCAACGAGCAGGGCACAGATACGCAGTATTTT
TRBV6-5,.,TRBJ2-7,.,CASSYSEDSSYEQYF,TGTGCCAGCAGTTACTCGGAGGATTCTTCCTACGAGCAGTACTTC
TRBV7-9,TRBD2,TRBJ2-7,.,CASSLTSGSYEQYF,TGTGCCAGCAGCTTAACTAGCGGCTCCTACGAGCAGTACTTC
TRBV7-9,TRBD1,TRBJ1-4,.,CASSSRTGGEKLFF,TGTGCCAGCAGCTCCAGGACAGGAGGAGAAAAACTGTTTTTT
TRBV18,TRBD1,TRBJ1-4,few,CASSPFGPGQGEKLFF,TGTGCCAGCTCACCATTCGGTCCGGGACAGGGAGAAAAACTGTTTTTT
TRBV5-1,.,TRBJ1-3,.,CASSPGIGNTIYF,TGCGCCAGCAGCCCAGGGATCGGAAACACCATATATTTT
TRBV5-5,.,TRBJ1-2,.,CASSLLFTANYGYTF,TGTGCCAGCAGCTTGTTGTTCACAGCTAACTATGGCTACACCTTC